The clone carrying this T cell receptor beta chain was seen a single time. The sample originates from a study of control samples from healthy donors and cancer patients. The CDR3 runs to 14 residues. The table came from immunoSEQ multiplex PCR; TCRdb's copy has only in-frame clones and leaves some out. The repertoire holds fewer than 85,000 clones, with roughly 91% as singletons. This clonotype was sampled from a man between 25 and 39 years old in good health. This rearrangement joins TRBV21-1 to TRBJ2-1; the table's D call of TRBD1 was not tested on the DNA. TRBV21-1 is annotated as a pseudogene. Sequenced: blood. DNA of the CDR3: TGTGCCAGCAGCAGCCGGGACAGCTACAATGAGCAGTTCTTC. Its protein product is CASSSRDSYNEQFF.